The TCR beta chain under discussion was sequenced for a study of ipilimumab plus nivolumab after autologous stem cell transplantation. Sequenced by immunoSEQ multiplex PCR; TCRdb stores in-frame clones only, minus some. The table lists tens of thousands of clones, nearly 85% of them singletons. CDR3 length: 13 amino acids. V trimming: 3 bases; J trimming: 4 bases; junction bases outside the gene matches: 4. Germline V lookup: CDR1 GTSNPN, CDR2 SVGIG (reference sequence). The receptor's source is a male donor with diffuse large B-cell lymphoma. Material: PBMCs, obtained in a trial of ipilimumab plus nivolumab as post-transplant consolidation. The V call is TRBV30, the J call TRBJ2-7, with 9 bases lining up with TRBD1. DNA for the CDR3: TGTGCCTGGAGAACAGGGGGCGCGTACGAGCAGTACTTC. Residues: CAWRTGGAYEQYF.